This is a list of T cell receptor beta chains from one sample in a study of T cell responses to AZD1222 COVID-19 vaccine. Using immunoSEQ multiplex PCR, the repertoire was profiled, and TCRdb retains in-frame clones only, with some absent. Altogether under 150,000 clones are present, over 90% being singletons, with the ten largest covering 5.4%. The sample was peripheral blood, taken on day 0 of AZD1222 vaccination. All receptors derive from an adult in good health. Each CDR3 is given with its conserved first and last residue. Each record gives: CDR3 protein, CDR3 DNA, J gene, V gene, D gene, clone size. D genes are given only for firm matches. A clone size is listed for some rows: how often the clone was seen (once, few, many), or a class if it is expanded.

CDR3 protein: CQSGTGLRAFF
CDR3 DNA: TGTCAATCAGGGACAGGGCTAAGAGCTTTCTTT
J gene: TRBJ1-1
V gene: TRBV19
D gene: TRBD1
clone size: few

CDR3 protein: CASSPDRFNTEAFF
CDR3 DNA: TGTGCCAGCAGCCCTGACAGGTTCAACACTGAAGCTTTCTTT
J gene: TRBJ1-1
V gene: TRBV27
D gene: NA
clone size: NA

CDR3 protein: CASSPYRGTPNEQFF
CDR3 DNA: TGTGCCAGCAGCCCCTATCGTGGGACCCCTAATGAGCAGTTCTTC
J gene: TRBJ2-1
V gene: TRBV27
D gene: NA
clone size: NA

CDR3 protein: CASSANTDTQYF
CDR3 DNA: TGCGCCAGCAGTGCAAACACAGATACGCAGTATTTT
J gene: TRBJ2-3
V gene: TRBV10-1
D gene: NA
clone size: once

CDR3 protein: CASSLGLAGGGETQYF
CDR3 DNA: TGTGCCAGCAGCCTTGGACTAGCGGGAGGGGGAGAGACCCAGTACTTC
J gene: TRBJ2-5
V gene: TRBV5-5
D gene: TRBD2
clone size: NA

CDR3 protein: CASRQGLGEETQYF
CDR3 DNA: TGTGCCAGCAGACAAGGACTAGGGGAAGAGACCCAGTACTTC
J gene: TRBJ2-5
V gene: TRBV6-6
D gene: TRBD2
clone size: NA

CDR3 protein: CASSFAGELFF
CDR3 DNA: TGCGCCAGCAGCTTCGCCGGGGAGCTGTTTTTT
J gene: TRBJ2-2
V gene: TRBV5-1
D gene: NA
clone size: NA

CDR3 protein: CASSQGTEGGYTF
CDR3 DNA: TGTGCCAGCAGCCAAGGGACGGAAGGTGGCTACACCTTC
J gene: TRBJ1-2
V gene: TRBV14
D gene: NA
clone size: NA

CDR3 protein: CASSVEGENTEAFF
CDR3 DNA: TGTGCCAGCAGCGTAGAAGGAGAGAACACTGAAGCTTTCTTT
J gene: TRBJ1-1
V gene: TRBV9
D gene: NA
clone size: NA

CDR3 protein: CASSFSWGQINEQFF
CDR3 DNA: TGTGCCAGCAGCTTTAGTTGGGGACAGATCAATGAGCAGTTCTTC
J gene: TRBJ2-1
V gene: TRBV7-9
D gene: TRBD1
clone size: many

CDR3 protein: CASSEQQGTYGYTF
CDR3 DNA: TGTGCCAGCTCCGAACAACAGGGAACGTATGGCTACACCTTC
J gene: TRBJ1-2
V gene: TRBV18
D gene: NA
clone size: NA

CDR3 protein: CASSAGTGYAYNSPLHF
CDR3 DNA: TGTGCCAGCAGCGCCGGGACAGGGTATGCCTATAATTCACCCCTCCACTTT
J gene: TRBJ1-6
V gene: TRBV7-9
D gene: TRBD1
clone size: NA

CDR3 protein: CPGSARPLRSSYEQYF
CDR3 DNA: TGTCCTGGGAGCGCACGTCCACTACGGAGCTCCTACGAGCAGTACTTC
J gene: TRBJ2-7
V gene: TRBV22-1
D gene: NA
clone size: NA

CDR3 protein: CASSLGLAYEQYF
CDR3 DNA: TGTGCCAGCAGCTTAGGGCTAGCCTACGAGCAGTACTTC
J gene: TRBJ2-7
V gene: TRBV11-2
D gene: NA
clone size: NA

CDR3 protein: CASSVDRNTEAFF
CDR3 DNA: TGTGCCAGCAGCGTCGACAGGAACACTGAAGCTTTCTTT
J gene: TRBJ1-1
V gene: TRBV9
D gene: NA
clone size: NA

CDR3 protein: CASIDRERSTEAFF
CDR3 DNA: TGCGCCAGCATCGACAGGGAAAGGAGCACTGAAGCTTTCTTT
J gene: TRBJ1-1
V gene: TRBV5-1
D gene: TRBD1
clone size: NA

CDR3 protein: CASSPRASGSWETQYF
CDR3 DNA: TGTGCCAGCAGCCCACGGGCTAGCGGGAGTTGGGAGACCCAGTACTTC
J gene: TRBJ2-5
V gene: TRBV7-2
D gene: TRBD2
clone size: NA

CDR3 protein: CASSWGVTGELFF
CDR3 DNA: TGCGCCAGCAGCTGGGGCGTGACCGGGGAGCTGTTTTTT
J gene: TRBJ2-2
V gene: TRBV5-1
D gene: NA
clone size: NA

CDR3 protein: CSVEGPSLQGTLYEQYF
CDR3 DNA: TGCAGCGTTGAAGGCCCGTCCCTCCAAGGGACCCTTTACGAGCAGTACTTC
J gene: TRBJ2-7
V gene: TRBV29-1
D gene: NA
clone size: NA

CDR3 protein: CASQLAGSSHNEQFF
CDR3 DNA: TGTGCCAGCCAGCTGGCGGGGAGCAGCCACAATGAGCAGTTCTTC
J gene: TRBJ2-1
V gene: TRBV19
D gene: NA
clone size: NA

CDR3 protein: CASSPARGQTTYEQYF
CDR3 DNA: TGTGCCAGCAGCCCAGCCAGAGGCCAGACCACCTACGAGCAGTACTTC
J gene: TRBJ2-7
V gene: TRBV6-2/TRBV6-3
D gene: NA
clone size: NA

CDR3 protein: CASGPGQGNYGYTF
CDR3 DNA: TGCGCCAGCGGACCGGGACAGGGGAACTATGGCTACACCTTC
J gene: TRBJ1-2
V gene: TRBV5-1
D gene: TRBD1
clone size: NA

CDR3 protein: CASSPPTRRMTNEQFF
CDR3 DNA: TGTGCCAGCAGCCCCCCGACTCGCCGGATGACTAATGAGCAGTTCTTC
J gene: TRBJ2-1
V gene: TRBV14
D gene: NA
clone size: once

CDR3 protein: CASSLVQGSYDGYTF
CDR3 DNA: TGTGCCAGCAGCTTGGTACAGGGTTCTTATGATGGCTACACCTTC
J gene: TRBJ1-2
V gene: TRBV5-8
D gene: NA
clone size: NA

CDR3 protein: CASGFGSRTTDTQYF
CDR3 DNA: TGTGCTAGTGGTTTTGGAAGCCGTACGACAGATACGCAGTATTTT
J gene: TRBJ2-3
V gene: TRBV12-5
D gene: NA
clone size: NA

CDR3 protein: CASSLGQGYEQYF
CDR3 DNA: TGTGCCAGCAGTTTGGGACAGGGGTACGAGCAGTACTTC
J gene: TRBJ2-7
V gene: TRBV12-3/TRBV12-4
D gene: TRBD1
clone size: NA

CDR3 protein: CASSHSGLAGNNEQFF
CDR3 DNA: TGTGCCAGCAGTCACTCCGGACTAGCGGGGAACAATGAGCAGTTCTTC
J gene: TRBJ2-1
V gene: TRBV28
D gene: TRBD2
clone size: NA

CDR3 protein: CASSTGDGYTF
CDR3 DNA: TGTGCCAGTAGTACAGGGGACGGCTACACCTTC
J gene: TRBJ1-2
V gene: TRBV19
D gene: NA
clone size: NA

CDR3 protein: CASSHRTGWDGYTF
CDR3 DNA: TGTGCCAGCAGCCATAGAACAGGGTGGGATGGCTACACCTTC
J gene: TRBJ1-2
V gene: TRBV7-8
D gene: NA
clone size: NA

CDR3 protein: CASSLGTGGSGNTIYF
CDR3 DNA: TGCGCCAGCAGCTTGGGGACAGGGGGATCTGGAAACACCATATATTTT
J gene: TRBJ1-3
V gene: TRBV5-1
D gene: TRBD1
clone size: NA

CDR3 protein: CSVEEVGQEPDTQYF
CDR3 DNA: TGCAGCGTTGAAGAGGTGGGACAGGAGCCAGATACGCAGTATTTT
J gene: TRBJ2-3
V gene: TRBV29-1
D gene: TRBD1
clone size: NA

CDR3 protein: CASSFPSREYEQYF
CDR3 DNA: TGCGCCAGCAGTTTCCCCTCCAGGGAATACGAGCAGTACTTC
J gene: TRBJ2-7
V gene: TRBV5-1
D gene: NA
clone size: NA

CDR3 protein: CASSPTELEIGGYTF
CDR3 DNA: TGTGCCAGCTCACCAACAGAGCTGGAGATAGGGGGCTACACCTTC
J gene: TRBJ1-2
V gene: TRBV18
D gene: NA
clone size: NA

CDR3 protein: CASSLGQGYTF
CDR3 DNA: TGTGCCAGCAGTTTAGGGCAAGGCTACACCTTC
J gene: TRBJ1-2
V gene: TRBV12-3/TRBV12-4
D gene: NA
clone size: NA

CDR3 protein: CASSFRDGYEQYF
CDR3 DNA: TGTGCCAGCAGCTTCCGGGACGGCTACGAGCAGTACTTC
J gene: TRBJ2-7
V gene: TRBV9
D gene: NA
clone size: NA

CDR3 protein: CASSSGQGPTEAFF
CDR3 DNA: TGTGCCAGCAGCTCAGGACAGGGGCCCACTGAAGCTTTCTTT
J gene: TRBJ1-1
V gene: TRBV11-2
D gene: TRBD1
clone size: NA

CDR3 protein: CASSRRQANTGELFF
CDR3 DNA: TGCGCCAGCAGCAGAAGACAGGCGAACACCGGGGAGCTGTTTTTT
J gene: TRBJ2-2
V gene: TRBV5-1
D gene: NA
clone size: NA

CDR3 protein: CASSWDRDEGDEQYF
CDR3 DNA: TGTGCCAGCAGCTGGGATCGGGACGAGGGTGACGAGCAGTACTTC
J gene: TRBJ2-7
V gene: TRBV13
D gene: NA
clone size: NA

CDR3 protein: CATRGQTNYGYTF
CDR3 DNA: TGTGCCACACGGGGGCAGACAAACTATGGCTACACCTTC
J gene: TRBJ1-2
V gene: TRBV12-3/TRBV12-4
D gene: NA
clone size: NA

CDR3 protein: CASSQDSGAGYTF
CDR3 DNA: TGCGCCAGCAGCCAAGATTCAGGGGCTGGCTACACCTTC
J gene: TRBJ1-2
V gene: TRBV4-3
D gene: NA
clone size: NA

CDR3 protein: CASSSGLAGGRFQETQYF
CDR3 DNA: TGCGCCAGCAGCTCGGGACTAGCGGGAGGGCGATTCCAAGAGACCCAGTACTTC
J gene: TRBJ2-5
V gene: TRBV5-1
D gene: TRBD2
clone size: NA

CDR3 protein: CASSQDRGTGALTEAFF
CDR3 DNA: TGTGCCAGCAGCCAAGATAGGGGGACAGGGGCCCTCACTGAAGCTTTCTTT
J gene: TRBJ1-1
V gene: TRBV4-2
D gene: TRBD1
clone size: NA